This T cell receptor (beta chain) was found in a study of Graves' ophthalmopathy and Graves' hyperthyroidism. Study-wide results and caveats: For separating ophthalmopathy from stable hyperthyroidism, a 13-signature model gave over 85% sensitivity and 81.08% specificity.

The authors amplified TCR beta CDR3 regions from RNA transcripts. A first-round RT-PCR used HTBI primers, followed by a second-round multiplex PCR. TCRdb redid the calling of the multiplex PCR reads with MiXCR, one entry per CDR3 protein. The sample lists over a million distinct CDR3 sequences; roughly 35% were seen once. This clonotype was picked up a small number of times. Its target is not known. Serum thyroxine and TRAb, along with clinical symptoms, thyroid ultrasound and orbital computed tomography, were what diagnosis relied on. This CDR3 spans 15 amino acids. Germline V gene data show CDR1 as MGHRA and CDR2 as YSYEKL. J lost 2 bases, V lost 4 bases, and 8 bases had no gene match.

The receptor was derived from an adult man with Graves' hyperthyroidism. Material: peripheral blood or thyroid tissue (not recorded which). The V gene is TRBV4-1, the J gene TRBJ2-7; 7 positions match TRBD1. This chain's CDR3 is CASSLTRDSAYEQYF. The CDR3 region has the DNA TGCGCCAGCAGCCTCACCCGGGACAGCGCCTACGAGCAGTACTTC.